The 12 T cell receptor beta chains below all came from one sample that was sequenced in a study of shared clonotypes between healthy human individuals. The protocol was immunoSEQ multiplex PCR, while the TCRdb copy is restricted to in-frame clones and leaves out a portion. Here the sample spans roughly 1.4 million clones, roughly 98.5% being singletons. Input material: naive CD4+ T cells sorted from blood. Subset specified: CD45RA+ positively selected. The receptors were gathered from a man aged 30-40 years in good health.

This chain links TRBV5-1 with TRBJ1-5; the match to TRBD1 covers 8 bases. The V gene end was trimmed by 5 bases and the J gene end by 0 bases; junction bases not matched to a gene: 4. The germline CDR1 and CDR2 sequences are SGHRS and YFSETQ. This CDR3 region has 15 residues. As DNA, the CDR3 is TGCGCCAGCAGTCCGACAGGGGATAGCAATCAGCCCCAGCATTTT. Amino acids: CASSPTGDSNQPQHF.

CDR3 region: CASIEGGPNEKLFF. As DNA, the CDR3 is TGTGCCAGCATCGAAGGGGGCCCTAATGAAAAACTGTTTTTT. The chain recombines TRBV28 with TRBJ1-4; 7 positions match TRBD1. Germline CDR1 and CDR2: MDHEN and SYDVKM. The CDR3 sequence is 14 residues long. Losses at the gene ends were 7 bases for V and 3 bases for J; bases not matched to a gene: 5.

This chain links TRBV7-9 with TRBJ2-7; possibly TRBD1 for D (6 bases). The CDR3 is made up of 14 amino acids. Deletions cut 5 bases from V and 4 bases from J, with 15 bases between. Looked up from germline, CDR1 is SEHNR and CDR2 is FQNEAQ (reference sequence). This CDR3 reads CASSPRGHDYEQYF. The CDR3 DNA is TGTGCCAGCAGCCCTAGGGGACATGATTACGAGCAGTACTTC.

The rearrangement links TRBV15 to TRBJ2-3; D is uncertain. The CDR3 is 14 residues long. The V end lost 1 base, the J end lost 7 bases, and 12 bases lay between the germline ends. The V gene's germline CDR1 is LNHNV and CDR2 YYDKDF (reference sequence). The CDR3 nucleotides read TGTGCCACCAGCAGAGTCGGCTCGGTGCATACGCAGTATTTT. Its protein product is CATSRVGSVHTQYF.

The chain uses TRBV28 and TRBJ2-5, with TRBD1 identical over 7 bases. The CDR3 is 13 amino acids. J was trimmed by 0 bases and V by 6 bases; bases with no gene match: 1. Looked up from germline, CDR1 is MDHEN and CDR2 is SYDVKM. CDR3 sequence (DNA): TGTGCCAGCAGCCAGGGGGACCAAGAGACCCAGTACTTC. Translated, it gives CASSQGDQETQYF.

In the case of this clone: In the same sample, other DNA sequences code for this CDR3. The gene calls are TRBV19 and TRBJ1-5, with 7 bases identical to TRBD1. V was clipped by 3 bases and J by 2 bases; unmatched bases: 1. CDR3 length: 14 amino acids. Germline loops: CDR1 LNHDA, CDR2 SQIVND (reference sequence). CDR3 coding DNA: TGTGCCAGTAGTATCACAGGGGGCAATCAGCCCCAGCATTTT. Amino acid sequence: CASSITGGNQPQHF.

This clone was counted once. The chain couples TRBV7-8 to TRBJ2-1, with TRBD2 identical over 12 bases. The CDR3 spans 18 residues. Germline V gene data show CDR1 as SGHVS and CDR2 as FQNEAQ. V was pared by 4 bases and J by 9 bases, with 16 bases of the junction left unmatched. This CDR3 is CASSSNRGASGRAGEQFF. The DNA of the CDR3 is TGTGCCAGCAGCTCAAACAGAGGGGCTAGCGGGAGGGCCGGTGAGCAGTTCTTC.

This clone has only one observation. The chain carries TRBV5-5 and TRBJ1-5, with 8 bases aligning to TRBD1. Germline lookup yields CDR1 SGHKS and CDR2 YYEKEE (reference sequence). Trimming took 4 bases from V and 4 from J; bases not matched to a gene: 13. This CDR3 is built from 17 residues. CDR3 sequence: CASSPHRQGLGNQPQHF. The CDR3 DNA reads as TGTGCCAGCAGCCCCCATAGACAGGGGCTTGGAAATCAGCCCCAGCATTTT.

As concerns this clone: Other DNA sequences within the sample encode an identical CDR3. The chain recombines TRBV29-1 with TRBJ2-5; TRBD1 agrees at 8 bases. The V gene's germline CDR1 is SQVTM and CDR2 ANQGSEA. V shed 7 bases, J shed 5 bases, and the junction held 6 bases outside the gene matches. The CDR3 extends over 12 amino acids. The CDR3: CSAGTGGETQYF. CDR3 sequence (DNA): TGCAGCGCCGGGACAGGTGGGGAGACCCAGTACTTC.

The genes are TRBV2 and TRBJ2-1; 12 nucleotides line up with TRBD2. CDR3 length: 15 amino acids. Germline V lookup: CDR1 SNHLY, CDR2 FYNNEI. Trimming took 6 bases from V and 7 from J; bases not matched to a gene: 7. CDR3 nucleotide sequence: TGTGCCAGCAGGCAACTAGCGGGGGGTCAGAATGAGCAGTTCTTC. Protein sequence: CASRQLAGGQNEQFF.

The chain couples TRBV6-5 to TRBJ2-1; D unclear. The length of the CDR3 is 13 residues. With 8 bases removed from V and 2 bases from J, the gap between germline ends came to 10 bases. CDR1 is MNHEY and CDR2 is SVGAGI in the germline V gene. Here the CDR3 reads CASLHGPYNEQFF. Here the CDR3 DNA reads TGTGCCAGCCTCCACGGGCCCTACAATGAGCAGTTCTTC.

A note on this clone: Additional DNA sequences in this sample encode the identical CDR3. The CDR3 spells CASSLVGTYEQYF. In DNA form, the CDR3 reads TGCGCCAGCAGCTTGGTCGGGACCTACGAGCAGTACTTC. The rearrangement uses TRBV5-1 and TRBJ2-7, with D possibly TRBD2 on 5 matching bases. V lost 0 bases to trimming and J lost 2 bases, with 6 bases between them. The CDR3 extends over 13 amino acids. Per germline, CDR1 SGHRS and CDR2 YFSETQ.